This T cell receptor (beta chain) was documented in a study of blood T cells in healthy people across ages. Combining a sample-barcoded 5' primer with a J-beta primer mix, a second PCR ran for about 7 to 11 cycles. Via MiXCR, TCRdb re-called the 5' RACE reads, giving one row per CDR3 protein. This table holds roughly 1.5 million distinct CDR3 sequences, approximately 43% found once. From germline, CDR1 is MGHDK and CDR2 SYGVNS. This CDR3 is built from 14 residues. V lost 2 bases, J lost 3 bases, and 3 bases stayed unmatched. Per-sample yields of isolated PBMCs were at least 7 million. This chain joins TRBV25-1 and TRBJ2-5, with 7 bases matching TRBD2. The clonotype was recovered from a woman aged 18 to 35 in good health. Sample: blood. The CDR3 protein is CASSEGRGEETQYF. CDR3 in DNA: TGTGCCAGCAGTGAAGGACGGGGGGAAGAGACCCAGTACTTC.